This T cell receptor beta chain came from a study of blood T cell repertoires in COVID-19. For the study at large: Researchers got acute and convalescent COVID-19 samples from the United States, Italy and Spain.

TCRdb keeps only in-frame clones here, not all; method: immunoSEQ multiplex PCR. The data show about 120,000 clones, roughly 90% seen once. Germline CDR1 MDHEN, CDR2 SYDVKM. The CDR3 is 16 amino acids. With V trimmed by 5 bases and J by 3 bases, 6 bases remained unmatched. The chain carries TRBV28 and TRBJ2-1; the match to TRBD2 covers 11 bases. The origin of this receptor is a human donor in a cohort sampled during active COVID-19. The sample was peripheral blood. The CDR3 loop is CASSQAGTSGYNEQFF. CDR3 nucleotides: TGTGCCAGCAGTCAAGCCGGGACTAGCGGCTACAATGAGCAGTTCTTC. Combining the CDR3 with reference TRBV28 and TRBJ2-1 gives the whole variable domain DVKVTQSSRYLVKRTGEKVFLECVQDMDHENMFWYRQDPGLGLRLIYFSYDVKMKEKGDIPEGYSVSREKKERFSLILESASTNQTSMYLCASSQAGTSGYNEQFFGPGTRLTVL.